This T cell receptor (beta chain) was recorded in a study of T cell repertoires and HLA-DP antigens. The assay was immunoSEQ multiplex PCR, and TCRdb's table has in-frame clones only and misses some. This sample yields some 89,000 clones, of which around nine tenths are seen a single time; about 1.7% belongs to the top ten. About this clone itself: Its target is not known.

This CDR3 has 13 residues. Germline V gives CDR1 SGHTA, CDR2 FQGNSA. The V gene lost 5 bases and the J gene lost 3 bases, with 10 bases spanning the gap. The sequenced sample was CD4+ T cells from PBMCs. The sequence was collected from a man over 45 in good health and CMV-seronegative. The genes are TRBV7-2 and TRBJ1-1, with no clear D. The CDR3 nucleotides are TGTGCCAGCAGCACCGCGTGGGACACTGAAGCTTTCTTT. This sequence encodes CASSTAWDTEAFF. Filled out from reference TRBV7-2 and TRBJ1-1, the complete variable domain reads GAGVSQSPSNKVTEKGKDVELRCDPISGHTALYWYRQSLGQGLEFLIYFQGNSAPDKSGLPSDRFSAERTGGSVSTLTIQRTQQEDSAVYLCASSTAWDTEAFFGQGTRLTVV.